The next 8 T cell receptor beta chains were all read from a single sample in a study of blood T cell repertoires in COVID-19. Generated by immunoSEQ multiplex PCR, the TCRdb table keeps only in-frame clones and is missing some. The table includes fewer than 300,000 clones, about four fifths detected once. Sequenced sample: peripheral blood. Receptors originate from a woman between 45 and 60 years old who had recovered from COVID-19.

This chain uses TRBV30 with TRBJ2-7; 15 nucleotides agree with TRBD2. Germline CDR1 reads GTSNPN; CDR2 reads SVGIG (reference sequence). J was trimmed by 2 bases and V by 1 base; bases with no gene match: 0. The CDR3 runs to 15 residues. The CDR3 protein is CAWSGTSGRAYEQYF. CDR3 nucleotide sequence: TGTGCCTGGAGTGGGACTAGCGGGAGGGCCTACGAGCAGTACTTC.

The chain joins TRBV24-1 to TRBJ1-2; maybe TRBD1 (6 bases). The CDR3 sequence is 14 residues long. With 9 bases removed from V and 3 bases from J, the gap between germline ends came to 16 bases. Germline assignment: CDR1 KGHDR and CDR2 SFDVKD. For the CDR3, the DNA is TGTGCCACCCCAACCCAGGGGCCGTACTATGGCTACACCTTC. Amino acid sequence: CATPTQGPYYGYTF.

This sequence joins TRBV30 and TRBJ1-1; TRBD1 might be the D (5 bases). CDR1 and CDR2 (germline): GTSNPN, SVGIG (reference sequence). The CDR3 runs 15 residues. V lost 4 bases and J lost 0, with 15 bases in between. The CDR3 sequence is CAWTVGTAMNTEAFF. DNA for the CDR3: TGTGCCTGGACGGTTGGGACTGCAATGAACACTGAAGCTTTCTTT.

The rearrangement links TRBV19 to TRBJ1-1; D remains unclear. CDR1 LNHDA and CDR2 SQIVND come from the germline V gene (reference sequence). The CDR3 is 14 residues long. V lost 6 bases, J lost 1 base, and 12 bases lay in between. The CDR3 sequence: CASSRSGTNTEAFF. CDR3 nucleotides: TGTGCCAGTAGCCGGTCAGGAACGAACACTGAAGCTTTCTTT.

This clone has a handful of counts. The J gene is TRBJ1-5, the V gene TRBV6-6; no definite D call. V was trimmed by 2 bases and J by 7 bases, leaving 18 bases between them. Germline V gene sequence: CDR1 MNHNY, CDR2 SVGAGI (reference sequence). CDR3 length: 16 amino acids. The CDR3, as DNA: TGTGCCAGCAGTTACGACCGGACCGCGGGTCCCCAGCCCCAGCATTTT. Residues: CASSYDRTAGPQPQHF.

The V call is TRBV6-5, the J call TRBJ1-1; D gene uncertain. V shed 4 bases and J shed 1 base, with 13 bases lying between them. The CDR3 length is 15 residues. Germline values: CDR1 MNHEY, CDR2 SVGAGI. CDR3 amino acids: CASSSKGRQNTEAFF. CDR3 nucleotide sequence: TGTGCCAGCAGTTCCAAAGGGAGGCAGAACACTGAAGCTTTCTTT.

This clone was seen just once. The junction and the germline gene differ at one end; a read error may be behind it. Other DNA sequences of this sample code for an identical CDR3. The V call is TRBV5-6, the J call TRBJ1-2; D ambiguous. This CDR3 is built from 14 residues. Per the germline V gene, CDR1 is SGHDT and CDR2 is YYEEEE. The CDR3, as DNA: TGCGCCAGCAGCTCCCCGGACTCTGTAAGTGGCTACACCTTC. Protein product: CASSSPDSVSGYTF.

The chain has TRBV7-2 and TRBJ2-7; D is unclear. The CDR3 sequence is 11 residues long. Looked up from germline, CDR1 is SGHTA and CDR2 is FQGNSA. The V end lost 6 bases, the J end lost 4 bases, and 7 bases lay between the germline ends. The CDR3: CASSFLYEQYF. Here the CDR3 DNA reads TGTGCCAGCAGTTTTCTTTACGAGCAGTACTTC.